The 24 T cell receptor beta chains below come from one sample, sequenced in a study of identical twins' blood T cells (dated by TCRdb to the early 2010s). Library preparation used 5' RACE. The reads were generated on an Illumina Genome Analyzer IIx. TCRdb took the public reads, trimmed them with fastp at Q25, ran MiXCR for clone calling and kept in-frame beta chains. Duplicate CDR3 protein sequences are folded into a single record with the most common DNA and genes. This sample is represented by hundreds of thousands of distinct CDR3 sequences; roughly 30% of them were singletons. About 6% of the sample is taken by the ten largest. Input material: PBMCs. These receptors came from a woman between 18 and 50 years old in good health.

The chain links TRBV6-5 to TRBJ1-1, with D possibly being TRBD1 (6 bases). V was trimmed by 9 bases and J by 8 bases, leaving 13 bases between them. In germline, CDR1 is MNHEY, CDR2 SVGAGI. CDR3 size: 11 residues. The chain's CDR3 is CARRRGGEAFF. As DNA, the CDR3 is TGTGCCAGAAGAAGAGGGGGGGAAGCTTTCTTT.

This clonotype was picked up a small number of times. The chain carries TRBV2 and TRBJ2-2, with a tentative D call TRBD1 (5 bases). CDR3 length: 13 amino acids. V was clipped by 7 bases and J by 4 bases, with 10 bases between them. Per germline, CDR1 SNHLY and CDR2 FYNNEI. DNA of the CDR3: TGTGCCAGCAAAGGTCAGGGCACCGGGGAGCTGTTTTTT. Translation gives CASKGQGTGELFF. Full variable domain (outside the CDR3, taken from reference TRBV2 and TRBJ2-2): EPEVTQTPSHQVTQMGQEVILRCVPISNHLYFYWYRQILGQKVEFLVSFYNNEISEKSEIFDDQFSVERPDGSNFTLKIRSTKLEDSAMYFCASKGQGTGELFFGEGSRLTVL.

This clonotype showed up just a few times. The genes are TRBV4-1 and TRBJ2-3; possibly TRBD2 for D (6 bases). CDR1 MGHRA and CDR2 YSYEKL come from the germline V gene. V was cut by 0 bases and J by 2 bases, with 15 bases left in between. This CDR3 is built from 17 residues. The CDR3 spells CASSQEALGGITDTQYF. CDR3 coding DNA: TGCGCCAGCAGCCAAGAGGCCTTAGGAGGGATCACAGATACGCAGTATTTT.

The chain carries TRBV27 and TRBJ1-5; the D is unclear. V dropped 4 bases and J dropped 0 bases, with 10 bases sitting between them. The CDR3 totals 15 residues. CDR1 is MNHEY and CDR2 is SMNVEV in the germline V gene (reference sequence). CDR3 DNA sequence: TGTGCCAGCAGTTCTACTATGTATAGCAATCAGCCCCAGCATTTT. Amino acids: CASSSTMYSNQPQHF.

The rearrangement uses TRBV25-1 and TRBJ1-4; D is unclear. Germline values: CDR1 MGHDK, CDR2 SYGVNS. This CDR3 is 12 amino acids long. Trimming took 7 bases from V and 6 from J, leaving 9 bases between them. The DNA for the CDR3 is TGTGCCAGCACCCCCGGAGATGAAAAACTGTTTTTT. Amino acid sequence: CASTPGDEKLFF.

A few counts support this clonotype. The chain recombines TRBV2 with TRBJ1-1; no clear D. The CDR3 sequence is 15 residues long. Germline CDR1 reads SNHLY; CDR2 reads FYNNEI. Trimming shortened V by 4 bases and J by 0 bases, and 12 bases separated the two germline ends. The DNA of the CDR3 is TGTGCCAGCAGTGTGGGCGAACCGATGAACACTGAAGCTTTCTTT. Amino acids: CASSVGEPMNTEAFF.

This clonotype was counted a few times. The chain has TRBV7-9 and TRBJ2-3, with 8 bases lining up with TRBD1. This CDR3 contains 16 residues. The J segment lost 2 bases and the V segment lost 5 bases, leaving 9 bases of the junction unmatched. Germline V gives CDR1 SEHNR, CDR2 FQNEAQ (reference sequence). Written as DNA, the CDR3 is TGTGCCAGCAGCCTCCGGACAGGGATATACACAGATACGCAGTATTTT. It yields the protein CASSLRTGIYTDTQYF.

This clonotype was counted only a few times. The J gene is TRBJ1-2, the V gene TRBV7-6; D ambiguous. This CDR3 is built from 14 residues. The germline V and J ends were trimmed by 3 bases and 3 bases, with 11 bases remaining between them. Germline CDR1 and CDR2: SGHVS and FNYEAQ. The CDR3 sequence: CASSFSARDYGYTF. CDR3 nucleotides: TGTGCCAGCAGCTTTTCGGCTAGGGACTATGGCTACACCTTC.

The chain carries TRBV4-1 and TRBJ2-3; D unresolved. Trimming took 4 bases from V and 4 from J, leaving 12 bases between them. This CDR3 spans 14 amino acids. CDR1 is MGHRA and CDR2 is YSYEKL in the germline V gene. The DNA of the CDR3 is TGCGCCAGCAGCCCGTCCGCTGACGCAGATACGCAGTATTTT. Amino acids: CASSPSADADTQYF.

The chain recombines TRBV20-1 with TRBJ1-3; D is perhaps TRBD1 (5 bases). The germline CDR1 and CDR2 sequences are DFQATT and SNEGSKA (reference sequence). V lost 1 base to trimming and J lost 0 bases, with 7 bases between them. The CDR3 sequence is 14 residues long. The CDR3 bases are TGCAGTGCTAGAGGGACATCCTCTGGAAACACCATATATTTT. This gives the protein CSARGTSSGNTIYF.

As to this clonotype: A clone one base away is much larger, so this may be a read error. The gene calls are TRBV10-2 and TRBJ2-1; D uncertain. This CDR3 region has 13 residues. Germline V gene sequence: CDR1 WSHSY, CDR2 SAAADI. CDR3 coding DNA: TGCGCCAGGGGGATATGGGCCTACAATGAGCAGCTCTTC. As protein: CARGIWAYNEQLF.

There are a few counts of this clonotype. The chain joins TRBV20-1 to TRBJ1-2; D not resolved. This CDR3 is built from 8 residues. Trimming took off 7 bases at V and 6 bases at J, with 3 bases between the two ends. The germline CDR1 and CDR2 sequences are DFQATT and SNEGSKA (reference sequence). The CDR3 DNA reads as TGCAGTGATAATGGCTACACCTTC. Amino acids: CSDNGYTF.

The rearrangement joins TRBV20-1 to TRBJ1-6; 7 bases map to TRBD1. This CDR3 has 12 residues. The ends lost 6 bases at V and 9 bases at J; junction bases unmatched: 5. The germline CDR1 and CDR2 sequences are DFQATT and SNEGSKA (reference sequence). The CDR3 DNA is TGCAGTGCCAGACAGGGCCCTTCACCCCTCCACTTT. This gives the protein CSARQGPSPLHF.

V is TRBV14 and J is TRBJ1-1; no definite D call. Germline CDR1 is SGHDN and CDR2 is FVKESK. The CDR3 sequence is 13 residues long. V was cut by 6 bases and J by 3 bases, with 11 bases left in between. The CDR3 DNA reads TGTGCCAGCAGGCAGACGGGTCACACTGAAGCTTTCTTT. This translates into CASRQTGHTEAFF.

The chain employs TRBV20-1 and TRBJ1-1; 9 bases agree with TRBD1. Germline V gene sequence: CDR1 DFQATT, CDR2 SNEGSKA (reference sequence). The CDR3 extends over 12 amino acids. V gave up 2 bases and J gave up 12 bases; unmatched junction bases: 7. The DNA of the CDR3 is TGCAGTGCTAGACCCGGGACAGGGTGGACTTTCTTT. Residues: CSARPGTGWTFF.

V and J are TRBV3-1 and TRBJ1-1; TRBD1 agrees at 9 bases. The germline CDR1 and CDR2 sequences are LGHDT and YNNKEL (reference sequence). There are 14 residues in the CDR3. V was pared by 5 bases and J by 6 bases, with 7 bases of the junction left unmatched. The CDR3 here is CASSYPDRGAEAFF. The CDR3, as DNA: TGTGCCAGCAGCTATCCGGACAGGGGCGCTGAAGCTTTCTTT.

On this clonotype itself: At one of its ends the junction is not consistent with the germline gene, which may arise from a read error. CDR3 sequence: CVSSSDRGYGYTF. In nucleotides, the CDR3 is TGTGTCAGCAGCTCCGACAGGGGTTATGGCTACACCTTC. The V call is TRBV5-6, the J call TRBJ1-2; 8 nucleotides align to TRBD1. The CDR3 is made up of 13 amino acids. Germline CDR1 SGHDT, CDR2 YYEEEE.

This sequence joins TRBV20-1 and TRBJ2-7, with 8 positions matching TRBD2. Germline loops: CDR1 DFQATT, CDR2 SNEGSKA (reference sequence). Germline trimming cut 5 bases from V and 4 bases from J; bases unmatched to any gene: 10. The CDR3 has 14 residues. CDR3 nucleotides: TGCAGTGCTTCTACCGGGACTAGAGGGTACGAGCAGTACTTC. Translating it yields CSASTGTRGYEQYF.

The gene calls are TRBV12-5 and TRBJ1-2; D is unresolved. The germline V gene has CDR1 LGHNT and CDR2 FRNRAP. CDR3 size: 14 residues. Trimming left V 1 base short and J 5 bases short, with 11 bases between. CDR3 residues: CASGLGTQEYGYTF. DNA for the CDR3: TGTGCTAGTGGTTTGGGAACCCAGGAATATGGCTACACCTTC.

This CDR3 reads CASSVEGLAGNEQYF. As DNA, the CDR3 is TGTGCCAGCAGCGTAGAAGGCCTAGCGGGAAACGAGCAGTACTTC. The V call is TRBV9, the J call TRBJ2-7; 9 bases match TRBD2. With 0 bases clipped from V and 5 bases from J, the junction kept 6 bases outside the gene matches. The germline CDR1 and CDR2 sequences are SGDLS and YYNGEE. The length of the CDR3 is 15 residues. The full variable domain, with the rest looked up from reference TRBV9 and TRBJ2-7, is DSGVTQTPKHLITATGQRVTLRCSPRSGDLSVYWYQQSLDQGLQFLIQYYNGEERAKGNILERFSAQQFPDLHSELNLSSLELGDSALYFCASSVEGLAGNEQYFGPGTRLTVT.

This clonotype was counted ten times or more. V and J are TRBV29-1 and TRBJ1-1; D not resolved. V was pared by 4 bases and J by 1 base, with 10 bases between. The CDR3 runs 13 residues. In germline, CDR1 is SQVTM, CDR2 ANQGSEA. CDR3: CSVATQWNTEAFF. As DNA, the CDR3 is TGCAGCGTTGCCACACAGTGGAACACTGAAGCTTTCTTT. Together with reference TRBV29-1 and TRBJ1-1, the CDR3 gives the full variable domain: SAVISQKPSRDICQRGTSLTIQCQVDSQVTMMFWYRQQPGQSLTLIATANQGSEATYESGFVIDKFPISRPNLTFSTLTVSNMSPEDSSIYLCSVATQWNTEAFFGQGTRLTVV.

This sequence joins TRBV5-1 and TRBJ2-1; 9 nucleotides agree with TRBD2. The CDR3 contains 15 residues. Trimming at V came to 0 bases and at J to 7 bases, leaving 5 bases not matched to a gene. Per the germline V gene, CDR1 is SGHRS and CDR2 is YFSETQ. The CDR3 here is CASSLVLAGSNEQFF. The CDR3 nucleotides are TGCGCCAGCAGCTTGGTTCTAGCGGGATCGAATGAGCAGTTCTTC.

The chain's CDR3 is CSVGIGGTSTDTQYF. The DNA of the CDR3 is TGCAGCGTCGGCATCGGCGGAACTAGCACAGATACGCAGTATTTT. The gene calls are TRBV29-1 and TRBJ2-3; D is unresolved. Germline V gene sequence: CDR1 SQVTM, CDR2 ANQGSEA. The ends were cut back, 6 bases at V and 0 bases at J, with 16 bases in the middle. There are 15 residues in the CDR3.

The rearrangement joins TRBV19 to TRBJ2-3, with D hard to call. From germline, CDR1 is LNHDA and CDR2 SQIVND (reference sequence). V lost 7 bases to trimming and J lost 2 bases, with 10 bases between them. The CDR3 is 13 residues long. CDR3 protein: CASKVDYTDTQYF. Here the CDR3 DNA reads TGTGCCAGTAAGGTGGATTACACAGATACGCAGTATTTT.